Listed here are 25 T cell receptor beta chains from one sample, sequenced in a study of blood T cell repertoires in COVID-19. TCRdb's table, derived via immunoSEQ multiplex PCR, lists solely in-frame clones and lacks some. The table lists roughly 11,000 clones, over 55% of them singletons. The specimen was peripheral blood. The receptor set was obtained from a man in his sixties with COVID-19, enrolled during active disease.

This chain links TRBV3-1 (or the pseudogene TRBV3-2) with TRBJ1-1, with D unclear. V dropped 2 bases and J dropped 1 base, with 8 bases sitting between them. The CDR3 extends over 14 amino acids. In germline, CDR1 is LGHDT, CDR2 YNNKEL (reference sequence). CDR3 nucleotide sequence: TGTGCCAGCAGCCAATCACACCGGAACACTGAAGCTTTCTTT. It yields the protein CASSQSHRNTEAFF.

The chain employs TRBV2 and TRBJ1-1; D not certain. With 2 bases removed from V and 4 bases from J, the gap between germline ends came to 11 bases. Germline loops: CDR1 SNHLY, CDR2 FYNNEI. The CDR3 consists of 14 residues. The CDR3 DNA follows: TGTGCCAGCAGTGAAAAGTCTACTGGCACTGAAGCTTTCTTT. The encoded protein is CASSEKSTGTEAFF.

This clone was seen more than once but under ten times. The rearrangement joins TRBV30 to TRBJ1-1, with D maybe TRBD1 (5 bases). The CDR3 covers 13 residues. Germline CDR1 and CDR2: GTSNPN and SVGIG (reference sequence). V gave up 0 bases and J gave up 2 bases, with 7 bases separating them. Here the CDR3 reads CAWSVQVNTEAFF. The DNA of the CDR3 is TGTGCCTGGAGTGTACAGGTTAACACTGAAGCTTTCTTT.

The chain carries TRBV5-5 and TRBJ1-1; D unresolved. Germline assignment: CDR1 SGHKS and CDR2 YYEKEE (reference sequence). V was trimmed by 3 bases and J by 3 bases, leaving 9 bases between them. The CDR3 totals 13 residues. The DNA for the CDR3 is TGTGCCAGCAGCTGGGCAGCGGACACTGAAGCTTTCTTT. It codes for CASSWAADTEAFF. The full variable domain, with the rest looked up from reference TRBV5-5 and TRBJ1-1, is DAGVTQSPTHLIKTRGQQVTLRCSPISGHKSVSWYQQVLGQGPQFIFQYYEKEERGRGNFPDRFSARQFPNYSSELNVNALLLGDSALYLCASSWAADTEAFFGQGTRLTVV.

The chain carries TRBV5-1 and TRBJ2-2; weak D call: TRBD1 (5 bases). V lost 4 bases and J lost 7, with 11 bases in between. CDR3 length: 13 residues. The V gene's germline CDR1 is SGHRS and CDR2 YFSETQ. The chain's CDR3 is CASSPQGSGELFF. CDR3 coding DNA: TGCGCCAGCAGCCCGCAGGGAAGCGGGGAGCTGTTTTTT.

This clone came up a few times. In DNA, the CDR3 is TGCAGTGCTAGTTCCCTTAACAGGGCAGGACAGCCCCAGCATTTT. Its translation is CSASSLNRAGQPQHF. V gene TRBV20-1 combines with J gene TRBJ1-5, with D possibly TRBD1 on 6 matching bases. CDR3 size: 15 residues. Trimming shortened V by 3 bases and J by 7 bases, and 19 bases separated the two germline ends. CDR1 and CDR2 from the germline V gene are DFQATT and SNEGSKA (reference sequence).

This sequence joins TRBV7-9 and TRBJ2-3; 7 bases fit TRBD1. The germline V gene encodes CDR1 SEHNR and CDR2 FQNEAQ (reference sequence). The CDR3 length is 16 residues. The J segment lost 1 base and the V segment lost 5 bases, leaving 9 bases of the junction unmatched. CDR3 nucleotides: TGTGCCAGCAGCCCGTTACAGGGGAAAGGCACAGATACGCAGTATTTT. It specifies CASSPLQGKGTDTQYF.

The CDR3 here is CATSDRGSNQPQHF. CDR3 sequence (DNA): TGTGCCACCAGCGACAGGGGCAGCAATCAGCCCCAGCATTTT. The V and J genes are TRBV24-1 and TRBJ1-5; TRBD1 matches 8 bases. The CDR3 is 14 amino acids. With 7 bases clipped from V and 1 base from J, the junction kept 2 bases outside the gene matches. Germline V lookup: CDR1 KGHDR, CDR2 SFDVKD.

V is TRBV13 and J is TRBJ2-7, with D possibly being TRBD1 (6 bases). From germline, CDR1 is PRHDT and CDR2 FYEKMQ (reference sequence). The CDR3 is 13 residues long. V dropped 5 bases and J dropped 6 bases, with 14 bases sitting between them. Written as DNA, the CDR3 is TGTGCCAGCAGCCCGTACAGGGTCCCCGAGCAGTACGTC. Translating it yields CASSPYRVPEQYV.

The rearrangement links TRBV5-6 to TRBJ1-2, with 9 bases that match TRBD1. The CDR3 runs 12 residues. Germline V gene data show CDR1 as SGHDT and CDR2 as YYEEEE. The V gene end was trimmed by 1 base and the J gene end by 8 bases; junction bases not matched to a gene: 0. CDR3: CASSLTGGGYTF. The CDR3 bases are TGTGCCAGCAGCTTGACAGGGGGCGGCTACACCTTC.

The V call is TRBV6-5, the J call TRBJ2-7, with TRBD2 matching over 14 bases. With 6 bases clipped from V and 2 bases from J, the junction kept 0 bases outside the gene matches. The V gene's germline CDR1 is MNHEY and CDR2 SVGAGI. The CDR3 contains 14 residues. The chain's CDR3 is CASRGLAGAYEQYF. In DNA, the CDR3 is TGTGCCAGCAGGGGACTAGCGGGGGCCTACGAGCAGTACTTC.

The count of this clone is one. The CDR3: CAISESTGTDTQYF. The CDR3 DNA reads as TGTGCCATCAGTGAGTCTACTGGCACAGATACGCAGTATTTT. V is TRBV10-3 and J is TRBJ2-3; unclear D gene. The germline V gene encodes CDR1 ENHRY and CDR2 SYGVKD. Trimming took off 0 bases at V and 1 base at J, with 5 bases between the two ends. The CDR3 length is 14 residues.

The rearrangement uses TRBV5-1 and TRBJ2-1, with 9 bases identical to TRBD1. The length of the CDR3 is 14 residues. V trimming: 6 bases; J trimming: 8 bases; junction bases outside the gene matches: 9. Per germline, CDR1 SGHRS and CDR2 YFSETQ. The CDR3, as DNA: TGCGCCAGCATTCCGGGGACAGGGAGTCATGAGCAGTTCTTC. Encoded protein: CASIPGTGSHEQFF.

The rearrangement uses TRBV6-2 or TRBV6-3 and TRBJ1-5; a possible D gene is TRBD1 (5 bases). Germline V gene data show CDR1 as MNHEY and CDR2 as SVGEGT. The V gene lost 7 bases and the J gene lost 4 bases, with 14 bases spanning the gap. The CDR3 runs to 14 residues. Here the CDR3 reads CASNPRAGNQPQHF. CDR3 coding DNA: TGTGCCAGCAACCCCAGGGCGGGGAATCAGCCCCAGCATTTT.

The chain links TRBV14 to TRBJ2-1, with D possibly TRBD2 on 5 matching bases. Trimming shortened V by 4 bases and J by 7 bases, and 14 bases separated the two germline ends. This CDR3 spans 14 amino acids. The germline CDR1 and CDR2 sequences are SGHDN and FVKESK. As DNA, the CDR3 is TGTGCCAGCAGCCCCCAGGCCGGGGTAAATGAGCAGTTCTTC. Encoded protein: CASSPQAGVNEQFF.

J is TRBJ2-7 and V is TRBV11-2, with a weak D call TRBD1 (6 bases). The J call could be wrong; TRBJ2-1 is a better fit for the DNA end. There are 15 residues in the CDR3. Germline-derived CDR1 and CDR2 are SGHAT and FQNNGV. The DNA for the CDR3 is TGTGCCAGCAGCTTAGGTACAGGGAATTACAATGAGCAGTTCTTC. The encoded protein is CASSLGTGNYNEQFF.

The CDR3 nucleotides are TGTGCCAGTAGTATCGACAGGGGCTCCTACGAGCAGTACTTC. This gives the protein CASSIDRGSYEQYF. V and J are TRBV19 and TRBJ2-7; the match to TRBD1 covers 8 bases. Unmatched junction bases numbered 1, after V lost 3 bases and J lost 0 bases. This CDR3 is built from 14 residues. CDR1 LNHDA and CDR2 SQIVND come from the germline V gene (reference sequence).

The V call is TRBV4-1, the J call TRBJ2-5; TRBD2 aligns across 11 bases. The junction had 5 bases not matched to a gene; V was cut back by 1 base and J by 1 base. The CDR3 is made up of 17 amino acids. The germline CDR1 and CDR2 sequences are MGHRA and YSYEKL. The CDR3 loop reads CASSQVLAGGLQETQYF. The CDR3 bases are TGCGCCAGCAGCCAAGTTCTAGCGGGGGGTCTCCAAGAGACCCAGTACTTC.

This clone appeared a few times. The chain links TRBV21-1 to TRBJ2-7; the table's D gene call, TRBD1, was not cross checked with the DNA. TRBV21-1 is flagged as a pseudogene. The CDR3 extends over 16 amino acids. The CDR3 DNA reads TGTGCCAGCAGCAAATCCGCGGGACAGGATTACTACGAGCAGTACGTC. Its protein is CASSKSAGQDYYEQYV.

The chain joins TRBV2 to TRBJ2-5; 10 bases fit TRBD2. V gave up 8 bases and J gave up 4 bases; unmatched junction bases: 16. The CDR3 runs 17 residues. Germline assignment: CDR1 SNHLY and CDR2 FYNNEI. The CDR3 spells CASLGWLAGAEGETQYF. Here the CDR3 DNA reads TGTGCCAGCCTTGGTTGGCTAGCGGGGGCTGAGGGAGAGACCCAGTACTTC.

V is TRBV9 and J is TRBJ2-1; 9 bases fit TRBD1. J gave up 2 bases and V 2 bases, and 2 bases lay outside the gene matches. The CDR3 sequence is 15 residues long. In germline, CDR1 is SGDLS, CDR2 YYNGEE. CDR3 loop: CASSVGTGTYNEQFF. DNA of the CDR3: TGTGCCAGCAGCGTCGGGACAGGGACCTACAATGAGCAGTTCTTC.

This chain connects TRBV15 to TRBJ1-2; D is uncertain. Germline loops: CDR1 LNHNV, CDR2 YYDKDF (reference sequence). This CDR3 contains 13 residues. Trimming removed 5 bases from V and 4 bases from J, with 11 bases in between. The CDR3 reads CATSGAGGYGYTF. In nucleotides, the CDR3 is TGTGCCACCAGCGGTGCGGGCGGCTATGGCTACACCTTC. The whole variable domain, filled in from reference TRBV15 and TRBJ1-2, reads DAMVIQNPRYQVTQFGKPVTLSCSQTLNHNVMYWYQQKSSQAPKLLFHYYDKDFNNEADTPDNFQSRRPNTSFCFLDIRSPGLGDTAMYLCATSGAGGYGYTFGSGTRLTVV.

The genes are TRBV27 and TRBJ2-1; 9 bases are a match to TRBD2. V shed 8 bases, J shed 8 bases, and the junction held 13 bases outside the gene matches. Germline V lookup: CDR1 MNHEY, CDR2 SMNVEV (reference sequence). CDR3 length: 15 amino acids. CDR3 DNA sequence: TGTGCCAGCTCCTTAACCGGGACTAGCCGGTATGAGCAGTTCTTC. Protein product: CASSLTGTSRYEQFF.

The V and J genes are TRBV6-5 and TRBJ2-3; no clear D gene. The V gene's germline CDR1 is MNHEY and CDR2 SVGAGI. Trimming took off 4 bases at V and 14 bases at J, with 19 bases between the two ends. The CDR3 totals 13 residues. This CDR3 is CASSWSRSHPAYF. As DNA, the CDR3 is TGTGCCAGCAGTTGGTCGCGGTCTCACCCGGCGTATTTT.

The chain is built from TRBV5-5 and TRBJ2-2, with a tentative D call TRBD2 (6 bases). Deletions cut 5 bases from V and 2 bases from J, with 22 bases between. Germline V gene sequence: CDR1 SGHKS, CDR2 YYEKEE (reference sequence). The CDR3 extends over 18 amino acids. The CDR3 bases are TGTGCCAGCAGTGGAGGGGCAGCCCACATTGGCAACACCGGGGAGCTGTTTTTT. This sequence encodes CASSGGAAHIGNTGELFF.